This TCR beta chain was captured in a study of OX40 agonist ivuxolimab in advanced cancers. This clone was recorded a few times. Some clones are missing from TCRdb's copy, which holds only in-frame ones; the method was immunoSEQ multiplex PCR. The sample shows 100,000 to 150,000 clones, approximately 90% of them seen only once. CDR3 length equals 13 residues. Germline V CDR1 and CDR2: SGHDN, FVKESK. V lost 5 bases, J lost 3 bases, and 7 bases lay in between. The specimen was CD4+ or CD8+ T cells sorted from blood, collected in a trial of the OX40 agonist ivuxolimab. The TCR sequence derives from an adult with an advanced solid tumor such as melanoma, head and neck, liver or kidney cancer. This chain links TRBV14 with TRBJ1-4; no clear D gene. CDR3 nucleotides: TGTGCCAGCAGCACAGAGGCTAATGAAAAACTGTTTTTT. Its translation is CASSTEANEKLFF.